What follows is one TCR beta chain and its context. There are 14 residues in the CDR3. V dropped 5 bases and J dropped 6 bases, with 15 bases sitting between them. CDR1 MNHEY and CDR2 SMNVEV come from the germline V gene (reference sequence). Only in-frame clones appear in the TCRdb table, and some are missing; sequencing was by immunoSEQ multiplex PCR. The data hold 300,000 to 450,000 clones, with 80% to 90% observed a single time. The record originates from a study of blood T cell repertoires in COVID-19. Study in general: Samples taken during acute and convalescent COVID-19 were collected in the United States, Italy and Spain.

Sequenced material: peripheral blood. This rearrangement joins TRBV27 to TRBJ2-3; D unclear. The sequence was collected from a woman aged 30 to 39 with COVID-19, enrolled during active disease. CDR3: CASSPGPPWDTQYF. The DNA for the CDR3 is TGTGCCAGCAGTCCCGGTCCACCGTGGGATACGCAGTATTTT.